These 23 T cell receptor beta chains share one sample of origin, sequenced in a study of blood T cell repertoires in COVID-19. Clones were read by immunoSEQ multiplex PCR, and TCRdb kept only the in-frame ones, dropping some. The data contain about 190,000 clones, 70% to 80% of them singletons. Sequencing input: peripheral blood. The receptors were sampled from a man aged 50-60 years who had recovered from COVID-19.

V is TRBV5-5 and J is TRBJ2-7; maybe TRBD1 (7 bases). V lost 2 bases and J 2 bases, leaving 14 bases between the germline ends. Germline CDR1 is SGHKS and CDR2 is YYEKEE (reference sequence). This CDR3 has 15 amino acids. CDR3 sequence (DNA): TGTGCCAGCAGCTTCCTCGGCAGGGGGGCCTACGAGCAGTACTTC. Translation: CASSFLGRGAYEQYF.

This clone showed up just a few times. The rearrangement joins TRBV7-6 to TRBJ2-5; TRBD2 matches 9 bases. J was trimmed by 5 bases and V by 6 bases; bases with no gene match: 10. There are 15 residues in the CDR3. Germline CDR1 and CDR2: SGHVS and FNYEAQ. DNA of the CDR3: TGTGCCAGCAGGGGGGAGCGGGAGGCCCAGGAGACCCAGTACTTC. Its protein is CASRGEREAQETQYF.

This chain joins TRBV3-1 (or the pseudogene TRBV3-2) and TRBJ1-1; no clear D. The CDR3 covers 14 residues. The V end lost 2 bases, the J end lost 3 bases, and 10 bases lay between the germline ends. Per germline, CDR1 LGHDT and CDR2 YNNKEL (reference sequence). The CDR3, as DNA: TGTGCCAGCAGCCAACATGGAGATGACACTGAAGCTTTCTTT. It encodes CASSQHGDDTEAFF.

The gene calls are TRBV11-3 and TRBJ2-7, with D possibly being TRBD2 (6 bases). V was trimmed by 2 bases and J by 10 bases, leaving 15 bases between them. Germline CDR1 and CDR2: SGHNT and YENEEA. There are 13 residues in the CDR3. In DNA, the CDR3 is TGTGCCAGCAGCTTACAACCCGCCGCGGGACAGTACTTC. This gives the protein CASSLQPAAGQYF.

The chain is built from TRBV7-9 and TRBJ2-1, with TRBD2 identical over 7 bases. The V gene's germline CDR1 is SEHNR and CDR2 FQNEAQ (reference sequence). This CDR3 region has 16 residues. The trim removed 1 base at V and 0 bases at J, leaving 3 bases unmatched. The CDR3 is CASSLERTSSYNEQFF. The CDR3 DNA is TGTGCCAGCAGCTTAGAGAGGACTAGCTCCTACAATGAGCAGTTCTTC.

There are a few counts of this clone. V gene TRBV27 combines with J gene TRBJ2-7, with D possibly TRBD2 on 6 matching bases. The V and J ends lost 2 bases and 1 base respectively, with 9 bases between them. This CDR3 is built from 14 residues. CDR1 and CDR2 (germline): MNHEY, SMNVEV (reference sequence). CDR3 DNA sequence: TGTGCCAGCAGTTTAATTGGAGGGTCCTACGAGCAGTACTTC. This gives the protein CASSLIGGSYEQYF.

This chain uses TRBV19 with TRBJ1-2, with TRBD1 matching 9 bases. This CDR3 region has 13 residues. V shed 9 bases and J 3 bases; nucleotides not matched to a gene: 5. Germline CDR1 and CDR2: LNHDA and SQIVND (reference sequence). CDR3: CASRDRVYYGYTF. Here the CDR3 DNA reads TGTGCCAGCCGGGACAGGGTGTACTATGGCTACACCTTC.

V and J are TRBV14 and TRBJ2-7; TRBD2 aligns across 7 bases. Germline-derived CDR1 and CDR2 are SGHDN and FVKESK. V dropped 3 bases and J dropped 2; count of bases not matched to a gene: 4. The CDR3 runs 14 residues. In DNA, the CDR3 is TGTGCCAGCAGCCACAAGCGGGGAACCTACGAGCAGTACTTC. This translates into CASSHKRGTYEQYF.

This chain uses TRBV7-3 with TRBJ2-1; D gene unclear. This CDR3 contains 14 residues. Germline values: CDR1 SGHTA, CDR2 FQGTGA. Trimming shortened V by 1 base and J by 7 bases, and 11 bases separated the two germline ends. Written as DNA, the CDR3 is TGTGCCAGCAGCTTAAATAGACTCGCGAATGAGCAGTTCTTC. This gives the protein CASSLNRLANEQFF.

The V call is TRBV6-5, the J call TRBJ2-7; no definite D call. The germline CDR1 and CDR2 sequences are MNHEY and SVGAGI. The CDR3 spans 15 residues. The V end was cut by 0 bases, the J end by 0 bases, with 9 bases between. The DNA of the CDR3 is TGTGCCAGCAGTTACTCGTGGAGAAGCTCCTACGAGCAGTACTTC. It yields the protein CASSYSWRSSYEQYF.

This clone was counted many times. The chain employs TRBV4-1 and TRBJ2-7, with TRBD2 identical over 8 bases. This CDR3 region has 16 residues. Germline CDR1 MGHRA, CDR2 YSYEKL. J was trimmed by 3 bases and V by 0 bases; bases with no gene match: 7. This CDR3 is CASSQERLAGDYEQYF. CDR3 DNA: TGCGCCAGCAGCCAAGAACGGCTAGCGGGTGACTACGAGCAGTACTTC.

The genes are TRBV19 and TRBJ2-7; 10 bases match TRBD2. This CDR3 comprises 21 residues. The V and J ends lost 0 bases and 2 bases, in that order; junction bases with no gene match: 19. Germline loops: CDR1 LNHDA, CDR2 SQIVND (reference sequence). CDR3 nucleotides: TGTGCCAGTAGTATAGATCATCAGGGTCGGGCTAGCGGGAGAAAGGCCTACGAGCAGTACTTC. It specifies CASSIDHQGRASGRKAYEQYF.

The rearrangement uses TRBV18 and TRBJ2-7; possible D gene TRBD2, 5 bases. The CDR3 contains 17 residues. In germline, CDR1 is KGHSH, CDR2 LQKENI. V shed 1 base and J shed 3 bases, with 19 bases lying between them. The CDR3 is CASSPRRLTTAYYEQYF. The CDR3 DNA is TGTGCCAGCTCACCACGGAGGTTGACAACAGCTTACTACGAGCAGTACTTC.

The count of this clone is one. The V and J genes are TRBV7-3 and TRBJ1-1; no clear D. The CDR3 length is 13 residues. The germline V gene encodes CDR1 SGHTA and CDR2 FQGTGA. Between the trimmed V and J ends, which lost 0 bases and 4 bases, there was a span of 6 bases. The CDR3 sequence is CASSLTESTEAFF. The CDR3 nucleotides read TGTGCCAGCAGCTTAACCGAGTCCACTGAAGCTTTCTTT.

This clone was detected once. CDR3 sequence: CAWSLSSVSYGYTF. DNA for the CDR3: TGTGCCTGGAGCCTCTCGTCCGTCTCCTATGGCTACACCTTC. The rearrangement uses TRBV30 and TRBJ1-2; the D is unclear. The V end was cut by 3 bases, the J end by 4 bases, with 15 bases between. Germline V gene sequence: CDR1 GTSNPN, CDR2 SVGIG (reference sequence). CDR3 size: 14 residues.

The chain joins TRBV7-9 to TRBJ1-1; D remains ambiguous. Germline V lookup: CDR1 SEHNR, CDR2 FQNEAQ (reference sequence). V lost 3 bases and J 2 bases, leaving 10 bases between the germline ends. The CDR3 contains 14 residues. The CDR3 reads CASSLQSTNTEAFF. Written as DNA, the CDR3 is TGTGCCAGCAGCTTGCAATCCACTAACACTGAAGCTTTCTTT.

This chain uses TRBV28 with TRBJ1-4; no clear D. Germline V gene sequence: CDR1 MDHEN, CDR2 SYDVKM. V was pared by 4 bases and J by 0 bases, with 12 bases between. This CDR3 is 16 amino acids long. This CDR3 reads CASSSPGDATNEKLFF. DNA of the CDR3: TGTGCCAGCAGTTCCCCGGGAGATGCAACTAATGAAAAACTGTTTTTT.

The chain is built from TRBV7-2 and TRBJ1-2; 10 bases map to TRBD1. The CDR3 is made up of 14 amino acids. Germline CDR1 SGHTA, CDR2 FQGNSA. V lost 8 bases to trimming and J lost 8 bases; unmatched junction nucleotides: 11. The CDR3 nucleotides read TGTGCCAGCCGCGTCGACAGGGGGCCGGGGGGCTACACCTTC. Translating gives CASRVDRGPGGYTF.

V gene TRBV27 combines with J gene TRBJ2-7, with 12 positions matching TRBD2. Losses at the gene ends were 6 bases for V and 2 bases for J; bases not matched to a gene: 5. This CDR3 is built from 15 residues. Germline CDR1 MNHEY, CDR2 SMNVEV (reference sequence). In DNA, the CDR3 is TGTGCCAGCAGCTACCGGACTAGCGGGGCCTACGAGCAGTACTTC. This translates into CASSYRTSGAYEQYF.

The CDR3 sequence is CASSLAGVFDTQYF. CDR3 coding DNA: TGTGCCAGCAGCTTAGCGGGAGTCTTCGATACGCAGTATTTT. This chain uses TRBV7-3 with TRBJ2-3, with TRBD2 identical over 7 bases. After removal of 2 bases from V and 6 bases from J, the junction contained 5 bases not matched to a gene. This CDR3 contains 14 residues. Per germline, CDR1 SGHTA and CDR2 FQGTGA.

V gene TRBV6-2 or TRBV6-3 combines with J gene TRBJ2-5; D is perhaps TRBD1 (5 bases). Trimming took off 4 bases at V and 4 bases at J, with 13 bases between the two ends. Germline V gene sequence: CDR1 MNHEY, CDR2 SVGEGT. This CDR3 contains 14 residues. The chain's CDR3 is CASSSIRQTETQYF. In DNA, the CDR3 is TGTGCCAGCAGTTCTATCAGACAGACAGAGACCCAGTACTTC.

V is TRBV19 and J is TRBJ2-7; TRBD1 might be the D (5 bases). V lost 6 bases and J 0 bases, leaving 15 bases between the germline ends. The length of the CDR3 is 15 residues. Germline V lookup: CDR1 LNHDA, CDR2 SQIVND (reference sequence). The CDR3 sequence is CASSPFGQFSYEQYF. In DNA form, the CDR3 reads TGTGCCAGTAGCCCCTTCGGACAATTCTCCTACGAGCAGTACTTC.

The genes are TRBV10-3 and TRBJ1-1; 8 bases map to TRBD1. V gave up 10 bases and J gave up 4 bases; unmatched junction bases: 8. From germline, CDR1 is ENHRY and CDR2 SYGVKD. CDR3 length: 13 amino acids. The CDR3 reads CATSDRGGTEAFF. The DNA for the CDR3 is TGTGCCACCTCAGACAGGGGTGGCACTGAAGCTTTCTTT.